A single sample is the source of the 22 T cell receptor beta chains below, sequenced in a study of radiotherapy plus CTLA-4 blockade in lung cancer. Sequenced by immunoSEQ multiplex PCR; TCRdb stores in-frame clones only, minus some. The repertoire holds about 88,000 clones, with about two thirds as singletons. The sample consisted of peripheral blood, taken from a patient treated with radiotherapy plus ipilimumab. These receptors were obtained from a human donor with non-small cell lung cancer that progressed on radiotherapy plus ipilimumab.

The CDR3 nucleotides read TGTGCCAGCAGTTTATGGACAGAGGCCTACAATGAGCAGTTCTTC. Translating gives CASSLWTEAYNEQFF. This chain connects TRBV28 to TRBJ2-1, with a weak D call TRBD1 (5 bases). The germline V gene encodes CDR1 MDHEN and CDR2 SYDVKM. The V and J ends lost 0 bases and 2 bases respectively, with 8 bases between them. The CDR3 totals 15 residues. Full variable domain (missing parts from reference TRBV28 and TRBJ2-1): DVKVTQSSRYLVKRTGEKVFLECVQDMDHENMFWYRQDPGLGLRLIYFSYDVKMKEKGDIPEGYSVSREKKERFSLILESASTNQTSMYLCASSLWTEAYNEQFFGPGTRLTVL.

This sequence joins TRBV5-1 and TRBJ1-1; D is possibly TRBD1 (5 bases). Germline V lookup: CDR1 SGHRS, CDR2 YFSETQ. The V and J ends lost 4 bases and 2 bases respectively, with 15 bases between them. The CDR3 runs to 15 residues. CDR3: CASSSLGDLNTEAFF. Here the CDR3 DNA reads TGCGCCAGCAGCAGCCTCGGGGACCTAAACACTGAAGCTTTCTTT.

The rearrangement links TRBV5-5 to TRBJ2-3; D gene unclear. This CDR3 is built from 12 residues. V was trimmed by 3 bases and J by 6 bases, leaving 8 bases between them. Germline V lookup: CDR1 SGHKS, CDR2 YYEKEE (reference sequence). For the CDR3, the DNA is TGTGCCAGCAGCTCGACATCCGATACGCAGTATTTT. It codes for CASSSTSDTQYF.

The CDR3 sequence is CASSKGSTYEQYF. The CDR3 region has the DNA TGCGCCAGCAGTAAGGGCTCCACCTACGAGCAGTACTTC. The rearrangement joins TRBV5-1 to TRBJ2-7; D uncertain. V lost 5 bases and J lost 2, with 11 bases in between. The germline gives CDR1 SGHRS, CDR2 YFSETQ. The CDR3 loop spans 13 amino acids.

The CDR3 sequence is CASTYRLAESTDTQYF. The CDR3 nucleotides are TGTGCCAGCACCTACCGACTAGCAGAGAGCACAGATACGCAGTATTTT. The gene calls are TRBV27 and TRBJ2-3; 7 positions agree with TRBD2. Germline CDR1 MNHEY, CDR2 SMNVEV (reference sequence). Trimming removed 7 bases from V and 0 bases from J; junction bases left unmatched: 10. The CDR3 runs 16 residues.

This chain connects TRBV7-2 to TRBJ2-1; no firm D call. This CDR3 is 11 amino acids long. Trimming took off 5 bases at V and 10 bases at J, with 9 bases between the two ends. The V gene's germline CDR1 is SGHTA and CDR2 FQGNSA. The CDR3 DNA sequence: TGTGCCAGCAGCGTCCGGAGCGAGCAGTTCTTC. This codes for CASSVRSEQFF.

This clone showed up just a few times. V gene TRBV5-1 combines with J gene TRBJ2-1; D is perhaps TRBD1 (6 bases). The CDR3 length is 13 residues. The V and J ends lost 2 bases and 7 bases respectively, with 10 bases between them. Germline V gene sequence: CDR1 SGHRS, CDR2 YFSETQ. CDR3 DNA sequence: TGCGCCAGCAGCTTAGGGGGAGCGAATGAGCAGTTCTTC. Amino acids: CASSLGGANEQFF.

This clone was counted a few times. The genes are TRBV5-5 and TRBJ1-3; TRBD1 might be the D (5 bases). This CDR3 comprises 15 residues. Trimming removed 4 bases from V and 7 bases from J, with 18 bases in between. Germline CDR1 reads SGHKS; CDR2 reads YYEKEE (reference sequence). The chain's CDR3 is CASSPGPSSGNTIYF. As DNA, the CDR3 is TGTGCCAGCAGCCCGGGACCGTCCTCAGGGAACACCATATATTTT.

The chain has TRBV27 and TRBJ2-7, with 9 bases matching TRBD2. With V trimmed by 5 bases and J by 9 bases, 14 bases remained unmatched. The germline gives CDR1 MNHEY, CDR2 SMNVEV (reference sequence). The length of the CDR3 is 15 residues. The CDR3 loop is CASSVRLAGVMAQYF. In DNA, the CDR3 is TGTGCCAGCAGTGTTCGGTTAGCGGGAGTCATGGCGCAGTACTTC.

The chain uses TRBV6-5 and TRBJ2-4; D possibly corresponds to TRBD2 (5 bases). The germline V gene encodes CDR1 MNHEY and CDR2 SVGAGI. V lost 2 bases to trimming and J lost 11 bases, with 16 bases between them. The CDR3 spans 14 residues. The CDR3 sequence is CASSYPGNPEVQYF. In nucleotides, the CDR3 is TGTGCCAGCAGTTACCCGGGGAATCCCGAGGTTCAGTACTTC.

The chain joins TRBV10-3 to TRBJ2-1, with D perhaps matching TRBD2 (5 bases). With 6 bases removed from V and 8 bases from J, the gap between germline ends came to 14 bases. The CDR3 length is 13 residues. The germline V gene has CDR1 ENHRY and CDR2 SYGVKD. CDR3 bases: TGTGCCATCAGCGACGACCCCGGGGATGAGCAGTTCTTC. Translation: CAISDDPGDEQFF.

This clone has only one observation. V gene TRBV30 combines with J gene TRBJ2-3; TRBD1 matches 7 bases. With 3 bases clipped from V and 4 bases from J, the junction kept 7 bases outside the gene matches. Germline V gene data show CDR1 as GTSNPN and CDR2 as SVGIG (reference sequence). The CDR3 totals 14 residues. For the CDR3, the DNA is TGTGCCTGGAGAAGGGGGCCGGGTTCAGATACGCAGTATTTT. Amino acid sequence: CAWRRGPGSDTQYF.

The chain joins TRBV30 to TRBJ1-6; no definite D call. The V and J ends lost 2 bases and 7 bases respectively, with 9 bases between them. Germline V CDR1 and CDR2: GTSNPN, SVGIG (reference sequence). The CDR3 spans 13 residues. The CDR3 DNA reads TGTGCCTGGAGTACGGCAGGAAATTCACCCCTCCACTTT. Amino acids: CAWSTAGNSPLHF.

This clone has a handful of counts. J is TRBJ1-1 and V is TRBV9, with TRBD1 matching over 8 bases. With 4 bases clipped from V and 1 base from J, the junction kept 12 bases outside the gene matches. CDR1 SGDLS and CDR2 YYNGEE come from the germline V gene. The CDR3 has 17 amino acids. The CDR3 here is CASSSRQGSSPNTEAFF. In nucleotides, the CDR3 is TGTGCCAGCAGCTCCCGACAGGGGTCTTCTCCGAACACTGAAGCTTTCTTT.

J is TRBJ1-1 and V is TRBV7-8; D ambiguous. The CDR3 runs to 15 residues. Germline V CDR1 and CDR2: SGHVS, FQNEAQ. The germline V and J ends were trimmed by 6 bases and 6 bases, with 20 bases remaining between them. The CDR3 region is CASRLGSLNAAEAFF. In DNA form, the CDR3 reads TGTGCCAGCAGGCTAGGGTCCCTTAATGCGGCTGAAGCTTTCTTT.

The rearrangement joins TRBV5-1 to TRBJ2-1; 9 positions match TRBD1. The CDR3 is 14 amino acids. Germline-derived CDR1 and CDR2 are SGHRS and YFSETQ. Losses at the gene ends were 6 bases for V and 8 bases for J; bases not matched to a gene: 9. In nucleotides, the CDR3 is TGCGCCAGCAACAGGGGGCGGGCTGATTATGAGCAGTTCTTC. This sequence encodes CASNRGRADYEQFF.

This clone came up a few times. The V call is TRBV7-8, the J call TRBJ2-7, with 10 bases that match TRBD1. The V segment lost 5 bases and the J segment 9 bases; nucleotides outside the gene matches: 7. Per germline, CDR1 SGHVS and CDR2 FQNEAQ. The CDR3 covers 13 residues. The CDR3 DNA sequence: TGTGCCAGCAGCCCGGACAGGGGGGGCGGGCAGTACTTC. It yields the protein CASSPDRGGGQYF.

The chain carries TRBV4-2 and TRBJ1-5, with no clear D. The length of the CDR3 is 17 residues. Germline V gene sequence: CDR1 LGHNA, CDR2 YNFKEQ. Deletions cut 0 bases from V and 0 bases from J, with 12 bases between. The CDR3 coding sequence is TGTGCCAGCAGCCAAGATCTGCCGGCCATTAGCAATCAGCCCCAGCATTTT. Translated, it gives CASSQDLPAISNQPQHF.

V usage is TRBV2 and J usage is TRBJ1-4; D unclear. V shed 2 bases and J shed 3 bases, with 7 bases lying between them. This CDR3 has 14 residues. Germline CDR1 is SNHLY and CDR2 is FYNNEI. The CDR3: CASSEFGANEKLFF. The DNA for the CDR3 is TGTGCCAGCAGTGAATTCGGGGCTAATGAAAAACTGTTTTTT.

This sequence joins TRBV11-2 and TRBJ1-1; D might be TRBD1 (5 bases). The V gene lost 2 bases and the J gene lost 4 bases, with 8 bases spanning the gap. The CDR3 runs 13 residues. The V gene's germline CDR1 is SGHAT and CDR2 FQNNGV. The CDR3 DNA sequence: TGTGCCAGCAGCTTAATGGGGGGCACTGAAGCTTTCTTT. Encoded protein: CASSLMGGTEAFF.

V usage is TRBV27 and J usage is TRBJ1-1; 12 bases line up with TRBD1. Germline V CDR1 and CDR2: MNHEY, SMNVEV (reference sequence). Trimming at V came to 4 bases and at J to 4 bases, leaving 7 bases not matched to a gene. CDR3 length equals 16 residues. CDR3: CASSYGDRGLGTEAFF. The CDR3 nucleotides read TGTGCCAGCAGTTATGGGGACAGGGGGCTGGGCACTGAAGCTTTCTTT.

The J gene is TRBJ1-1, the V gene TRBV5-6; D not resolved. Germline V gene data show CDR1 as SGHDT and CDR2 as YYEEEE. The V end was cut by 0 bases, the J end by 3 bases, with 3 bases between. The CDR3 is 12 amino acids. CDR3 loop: CASSLGYTEAFF. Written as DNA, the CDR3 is TGTGCCAGCAGCTTGGGGTACACTGAAGCTTTCTTT.